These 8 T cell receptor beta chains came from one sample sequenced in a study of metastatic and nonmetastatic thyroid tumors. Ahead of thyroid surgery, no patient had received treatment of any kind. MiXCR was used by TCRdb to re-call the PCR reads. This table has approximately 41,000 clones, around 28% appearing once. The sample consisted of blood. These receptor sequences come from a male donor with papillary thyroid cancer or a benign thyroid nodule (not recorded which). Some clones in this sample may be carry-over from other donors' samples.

CDR3 amino acids: CASSRGWGEETQYF. For the CDR3, the DNA is TGTGCCAGCAGCCGGGGGTGGGGAGAAGAGACCCAGTACTTC. The V call is TRBV7-8, the J call TRBJ2-5; D is possibly TRBD2 (6 bases). This CDR3 is 14 amino acids long. Germline lookup yields CDR1 SGHVS and CDR2 FQNEAQ. The V end was cut by 5 bases, the J end by 3 bases, with 13 bases between.

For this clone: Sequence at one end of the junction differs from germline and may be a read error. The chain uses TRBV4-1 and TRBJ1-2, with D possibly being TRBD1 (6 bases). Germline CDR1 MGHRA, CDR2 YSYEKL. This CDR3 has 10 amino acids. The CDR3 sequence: CASSGGGQHF. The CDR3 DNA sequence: TGCGCCAGCAGTGGAGGGGGTCAGCACTTC.

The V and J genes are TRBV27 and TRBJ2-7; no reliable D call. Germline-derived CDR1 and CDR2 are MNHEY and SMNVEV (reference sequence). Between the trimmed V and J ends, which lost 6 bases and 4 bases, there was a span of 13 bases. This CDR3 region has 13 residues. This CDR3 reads CASRPGEGYEQYF. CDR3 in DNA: TGTGCCAGCAGACCTGGGGAAGGATACGAGCAGTACTTC.

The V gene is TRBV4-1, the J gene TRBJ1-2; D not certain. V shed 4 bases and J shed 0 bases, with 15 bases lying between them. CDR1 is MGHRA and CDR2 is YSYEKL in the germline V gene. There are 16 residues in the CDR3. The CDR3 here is CASSLPGTAANYGYTF. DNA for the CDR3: TGCGCCAGCAGCCTACCGGGTACGGCTGCTAACTATGGCTACACCTTC.

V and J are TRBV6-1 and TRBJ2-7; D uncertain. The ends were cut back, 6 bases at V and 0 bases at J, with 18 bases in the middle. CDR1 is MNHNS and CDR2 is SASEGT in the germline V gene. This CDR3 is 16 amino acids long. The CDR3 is CASRDEGRTSSYEQYF. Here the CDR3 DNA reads TGTGCCAGCAGGGACGAAGGACGTACGAGCTCCTACGAGCAGTACTTC.

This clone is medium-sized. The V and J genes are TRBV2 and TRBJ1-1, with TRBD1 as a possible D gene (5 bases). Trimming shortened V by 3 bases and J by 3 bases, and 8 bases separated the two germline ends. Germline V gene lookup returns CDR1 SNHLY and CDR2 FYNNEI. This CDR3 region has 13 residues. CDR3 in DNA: TGTGCCAGCAGTGAGGGGACCTACACTGAAGCTTTCTTT. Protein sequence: CASSEGTYTEAFF. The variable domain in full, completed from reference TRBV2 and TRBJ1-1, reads EPEVTQTPSHQVTQMGQEVILRCVPISNHLYFYWYRQILGQKVEFLVSFYNNEISEKSEIFDDQFSVERPDGSNFTLKIRSTKLEDSAMYFCASSEGTYTEAFFGQGTRLTVV.

The CDR3: CASSIGLVGPYEQYF. For the CDR3, the DNA is TGTGCCAGCAGCATAGGACTAGTGGGGCCCTACGAGCAGTACTTC. The chain employs TRBV5-5 and TRBJ2-7, with 7 bases matching TRBD2. Germline CDR1 is SGHKS and CDR2 is YYEKEE (reference sequence). The J segment lost 2 bases and the V segment lost 4 bases, leaving 9 bases of the junction unmatched. The CDR3 is 15 residues long.

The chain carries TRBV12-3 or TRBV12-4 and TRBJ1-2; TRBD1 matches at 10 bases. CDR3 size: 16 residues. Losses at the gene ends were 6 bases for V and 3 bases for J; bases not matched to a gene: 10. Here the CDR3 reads CASSPAGTGDDYGYTF. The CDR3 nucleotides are TGTGCCAGCAGCCCCGCCGGGACAGGGGACGACTATGGCTACACCTTC.